A single T cell receptor (beta chain) is shown here with its context. This clonotype occurred a few times. Its antigen remains undetermined. No much larger clonotype is one base removed from it; base qualities were not supplied. The entry originates in a study of blood T cells in healthy people across ages (dated by TCRdb to between 2014 and 2017). As for the study more broadly: Template switching captured roughly one uniquely barcoded TCR beta cDNA molecule per two T cells in model experiments. Age-related changes in TCR beta repertoire diversity were measured in the study by deep sequencing normalized with unique cDNA molecular identifiers. Two additional independent replicas of 1 million unique cDNA reads from the same blood draw were analyzed for two donors (one aged 18 to 30 and one aged 80 or older). To avoid experimental bias, donors of different ages were distributed randomly across sequencing lanes. The donors were divided into four age groups: young (average 16 years), middle-aged (over 35), aged (roughly 66) and long-lived (around 80). Overall results and qualifications from the work: Observed TCR beta diversity correlated strongly with the percentage of naive T cells measured by flow cytometry. Since profiling was done on bulk unsorted PBMCs, naive and antigen-experienced compartments could not be conclusively compared. The long-lived group showed more naive CD4+ T cells, fewer expanded clones and increased TCR diversity than the aged group, suggesting age selection. Observed TCR beta diversity per million T cells fell roughly linearly with age, and a significant reduction was already apparent by age approximately 41. Because the CMV infection status of the donors was unknown, age-related changes in expanded clonotypes may potentially have been confounded. Total diversity estimates from one million sequenced T cells were considered lower bounds and underestimates.

Trimming takes 1 base from V and 0 bases from J, and the germline ends sit 10 bases apart. The CDR3 covers 16 residues, taking in both the cysteine and the phenylalanine. Only CDR3 DNA is held: 48 bases, read in frame from base 1. Reading the germline V gene gives CDR1 SGHVS and CDR2 FQNEAQ. Systemically healthy Caucasian individuals from Russia, approximately 39 in total and aged roughly 6 to 100 years, were included as donors. Each donor gave roughly 9.5 milliliters of peripheral blood, collected into EDTA-treated Vacutainer tubes. PBMCs were isolated by Ficoll-Paque density-gradient centrifugation, with at least 7 million obtained per sample. Total RNA, at least 6 micrograms per sample, was extracted from PBMCs with Trizol reagent. Naive CD45RAhigh/CD27high T cell percentages were measured by flow cytometry on a PBMC aliquot from every donor. Libraries were constructed by 5' RACE. A second roughly 7 to 11 cycle PCR used a sample-barcoded 5' primer and a J-beta primer mix. A unique molecular identifier was introduced onto each TCR beta cDNA molecule by a template-switch 5' adaptor carrying 12 random nucleotides. Each sample yielded at least 3 million CDR3-containing paired-end reads. First-strand cDNA was synthesized from all RNA with the Mint cDNA synthesis kit, primed by a TRBC-specific oligonucleotide. Following uracil-DNA glycosylase treatment, all cDNA underwent a first 18-cycle PCR with the universal primers M1SS and BC2_uni_R. Processing in the source paper ran as follows. For normalization, 1 million high-quality reads, each with a distinct molecular identifier, were randomly selected from each sample. Instead of being binned into consensus sequences, reads that shared molecular identifiers were thrown out. CDR3 identification, clonotype clustering and error correction used MiTCR with a Q25 quality threshold and the strictest error-elimination algorithm. A nonparametric unseen species model with Euler transformation was used to estimate a lower bound on total TCR beta diversity. TCRdb trimmed public reads at Q25 via fastp, called clones via MiXCR and kept in-frame beta chains. Entries that share a CDR3 protein sequence are merged under the most common genes and DNA. The V and J calls come from TCRdb's annotation, not from the publication. The sample profile shows 1.5 million to 2 million distinct CDR3 sequences; around 40% of them were found once. The ten largest clonotypes hold under 25% of the sample.

The receptor was isolated from a human donor in good health. The sequence joins TRBV7-8 to TRBJ2-1; the D gene is not confidently resolved. Sequenced sample: blood. The nucleotide sequence is TGTGCCAGCAGCTTAGTCGGCCTAAGCTCCTACAATGAGCAGTTCTTC. Protein translation: CASSLVGLSSYNEQFF.